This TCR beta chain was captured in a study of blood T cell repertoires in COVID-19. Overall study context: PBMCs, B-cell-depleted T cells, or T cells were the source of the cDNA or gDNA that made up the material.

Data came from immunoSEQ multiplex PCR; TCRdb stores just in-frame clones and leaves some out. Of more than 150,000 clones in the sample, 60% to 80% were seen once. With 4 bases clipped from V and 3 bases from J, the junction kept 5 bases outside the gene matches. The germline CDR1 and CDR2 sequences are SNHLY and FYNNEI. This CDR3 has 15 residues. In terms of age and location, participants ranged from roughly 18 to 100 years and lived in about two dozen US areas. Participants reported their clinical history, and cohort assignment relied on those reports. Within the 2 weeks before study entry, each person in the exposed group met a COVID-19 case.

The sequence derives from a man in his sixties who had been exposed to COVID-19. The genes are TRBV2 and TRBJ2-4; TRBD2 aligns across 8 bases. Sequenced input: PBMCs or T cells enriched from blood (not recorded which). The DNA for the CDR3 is TGTGCCAGCAGTGGACTAGCGATCGACAAAAACATTCAGTACTTC. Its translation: CASSGLAIDKNIQYF.